This T cell receptor beta chain was observed in a study of identical twins. Study observations and caveats: Conclusions leaned on cross-sectional statistical analysis and did not track the same donors over time. The more abundant beta clonotypes in cord blood had fewer insertions, and memory repertoires did not show this. Among out-of-frame alpha sequences shared by twins, low generation probability occurred in excess.

One entry per CDR3 protein, called by TCRdb with MiXCR from the 5' RACE reads. The table includes about 210,000 distinct CDR3 sequences, approximately 9% detected once. Germline CDR1 is DFQATT and CDR2 is SNEGSKA (reference sequence). Trimming left V 3 bases short and J 7 bases short, with 15 bases between. This CDR3 is 13 amino acids long. Points on this clonotype: Antigen: not known.

The V gene is TRBV20-1, the J gene TRBJ1-2, with a tentative D call TRBD1 (6 bases). The specimen was memory (CD45RO+) T cells sorted from blood. The sequence derives from a woman younger than 30 in good health. The CDR3 bases are TGCAGTGCTAGTAGTCAGGGGATGGGTGGCTACACCTTC. The encoded protein is CSASSQGMGGYTF.